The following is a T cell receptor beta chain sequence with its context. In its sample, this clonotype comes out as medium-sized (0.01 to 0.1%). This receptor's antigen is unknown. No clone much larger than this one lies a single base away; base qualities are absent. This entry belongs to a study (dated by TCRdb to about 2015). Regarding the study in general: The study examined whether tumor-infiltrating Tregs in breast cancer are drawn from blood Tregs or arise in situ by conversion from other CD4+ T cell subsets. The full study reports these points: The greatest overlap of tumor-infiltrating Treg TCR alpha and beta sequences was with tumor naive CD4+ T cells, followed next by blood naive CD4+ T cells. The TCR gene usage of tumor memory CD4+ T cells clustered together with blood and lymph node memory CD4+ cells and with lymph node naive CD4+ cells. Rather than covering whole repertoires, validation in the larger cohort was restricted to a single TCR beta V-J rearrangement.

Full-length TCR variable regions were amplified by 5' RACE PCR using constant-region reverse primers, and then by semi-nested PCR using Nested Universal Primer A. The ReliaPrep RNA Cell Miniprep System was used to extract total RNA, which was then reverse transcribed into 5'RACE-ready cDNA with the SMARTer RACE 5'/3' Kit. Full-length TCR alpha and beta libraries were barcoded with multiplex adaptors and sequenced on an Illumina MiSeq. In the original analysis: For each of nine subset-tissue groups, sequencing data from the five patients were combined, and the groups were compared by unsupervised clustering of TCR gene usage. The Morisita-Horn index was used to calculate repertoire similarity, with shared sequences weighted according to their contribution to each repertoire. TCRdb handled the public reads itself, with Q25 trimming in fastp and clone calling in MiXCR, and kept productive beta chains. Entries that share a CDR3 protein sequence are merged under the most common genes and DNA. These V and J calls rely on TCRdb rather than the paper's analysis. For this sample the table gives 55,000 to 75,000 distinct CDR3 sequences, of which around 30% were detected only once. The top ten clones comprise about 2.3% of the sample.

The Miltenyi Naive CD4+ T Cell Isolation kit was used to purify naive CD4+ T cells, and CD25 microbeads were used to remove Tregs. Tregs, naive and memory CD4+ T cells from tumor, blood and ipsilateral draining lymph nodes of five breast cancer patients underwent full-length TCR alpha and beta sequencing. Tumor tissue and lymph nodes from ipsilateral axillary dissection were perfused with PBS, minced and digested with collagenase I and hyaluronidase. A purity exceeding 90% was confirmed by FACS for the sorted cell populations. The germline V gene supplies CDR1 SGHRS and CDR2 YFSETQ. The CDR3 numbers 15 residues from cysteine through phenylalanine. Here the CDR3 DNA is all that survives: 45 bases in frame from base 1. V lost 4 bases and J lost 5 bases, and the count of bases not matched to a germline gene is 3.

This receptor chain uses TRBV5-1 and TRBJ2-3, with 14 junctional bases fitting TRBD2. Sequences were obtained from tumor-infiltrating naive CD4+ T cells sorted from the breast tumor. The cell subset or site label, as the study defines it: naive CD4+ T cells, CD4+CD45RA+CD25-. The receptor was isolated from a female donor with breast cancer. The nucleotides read TGCGCCAGCAGCATGACTAGCGGGGGGGTAGATACGCAGTATTTT. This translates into CASSMTSGGVDTQYF.